Each of the 25 T cell receptor beta chains below was sequenced from the same sample in a study of blood T cell repertoires in COVID-19. Produced via immunoSEQ multiplex PCR; TCRdb's table is partial and in-frame only. The sample includes more than 90,000 clones, over 75% of them seen just once. The sample taken for sequencing was peripheral blood. The receptors originated from a man aged 50 to 60 with acute or convalescent COVID-19.

This clone was seen ten or more times. This chain joins TRBV21-1 and TRBJ2-7; the D call of TRBD2 is as the table states it, not checked on the DNA. TRBV21-1 is a pseudogene. The CDR3 extends over 14 amino acids. The CDR3 spells CASSKRKTAYEQYF. Here the CDR3 DNA reads TGTGCCAGCAGCAAACGGAAGACTGCTTACGAGCAGTACTTC.

There are a few counts of this clone. The chain is built from TRBV6-1 and TRBJ2-1; 8 nucleotides align to TRBD2. Per germline, CDR1 MNHNS and CDR2 SASEGT. This CDR3 is 18 amino acids long. Losses at the gene ends were 2 bases for V and 9 bases for J; bases not matched to a gene: 18. CDR3 in DNA: TGTGCCAGCAGTGAAAGCGGGGGAACAGGGTTTGAGGGGAGTGAGCAGTTCTTC. This encodes CASSESGGTGFEGSEQFF.

This chain links TRBV6-5 with TRBJ2-3; tentative D call: TRBD2 (6 bases). Deletions cut 0 bases from V and 0 bases from J, with 10 bases between. The CDR3 consists of 16 residues. Germline V gene data show CDR1 as MNHEY and CDR2 as SVGAGI. As DNA, the CDR3 is TGTGCCAGCAGTTACTCGGGGGGAGCTAGCACAGATACGCAGTATTTT. Amino acids: CASSYSGGASTDTQYF.

V gene TRBV6-5 combines with J gene TRBJ1-2; TRBD1 agrees at 7 bases. After removal of 2 bases from V and 5 bases from J, the junction contained 5 bases not matched to a gene. The CDR3 covers 14 residues. Germline CDR1 reads MNHEY; CDR2 reads SVGAGI. The CDR3 spells CASSYAQGGYGYTF. The CDR3 DNA follows: TGTGCCAGCAGTTACGCCCAGGGGGGATATGGCTACACCTTC.

The V and J genes are TRBV29-1 and TRBJ2-5; 9 bases align to TRBD2. The length of the CDR3 is 15 residues. After removal of 4 bases from V and 4 bases from J, the junction contained 10 bases not matched to a gene. Germline V lookup: CDR1 SQVTM, CDR2 ANQGSEA. CDR3 protein: CSVVFLREGRETQYF. In DNA form, the CDR3 reads TGCAGCGTTGTTTTTTTGCGGGAGGGCCGAGAGACCCAGTACTTC.

This sequence joins TRBV9 and TRBJ2-3, with TRBD2 matching 9 bases. Germline lookup yields CDR1 SGDLS and CDR2 YYNGEE. With V trimmed by 4 bases and J by 5 bases, 11 bases remained unmatched. The CDR3 runs to 16 residues. The CDR3, as DNA: TGTGCCAGCAGCCGAACCCTAGCGGGAACGGAAGATACGCAGTATTTT. Encoded protein: CASSRTLAGTEDTQYF.

This clone was detected only a few times. The V call is TRBV29-1, the J call TRBJ1-1; D is unresolved. The CDR3 extends over 13 amino acids. CDR1 and CDR2 (germline): SQVTM, ANQGSEA. Deletions cut 3 bases from V and 4 bases from J, with 12 bases between. CDR3 bases: TGCAGCGTTGACGCGGGCTACGGCACTGAAGCTTTCTTT. This sequence encodes CSVDAGYGTEAFF. Full variable domain (missing parts from reference TRBV29-1 and TRBJ1-1): SAVISQKPSRDICQRGTSLTIQCQVDSQVTMMFWYRQQPGQSLTLIATANQGSEATYESGFVIDKFPISRPNLTFSTLTVSNMSPEDSSIYLCSVDAGYGTEAFFGQGTRLTVV.

The chain joins TRBV5-1 to TRBJ1-1; 9 nucleotides match TRBD1. Germline V gives CDR1 SGHRS, CDR2 YFSETQ. The CDR3 is 14 residues long. The ends lost 7 bases at V and 4 bases at J; junction bases unmatched: 8. The chain's CDR3 is CASHPQGAITEAFF. CDR3 sequence (DNA): TGCGCCAGCCACCCACAGGGGGCAATCACTGAAGCTTTCTTT.

The J gene is TRBJ1-2, the V gene TRBV6-1; the D is unclear. CDR3 length equals 14 residues. From germline, CDR1 is MNHNS and CDR2 SASEGT. V was cut by 2 bases and J by 5 bases, with 12 bases left in between. CDR3 amino acids: CASSERSSLYGYTF. CDR3 sequence (DNA): TGTGCCAGCAGTGAACGGAGCTCCTTATATGGCTACACCTTC.

Notes on this clone: A read error may produce the germline difference seen at one junction end. The chain recombines TRBV20-1 with TRBJ2-1; TRBD2 might be the D (5 bases). This CDR3 is 14 amino acids long. The germline V gene encodes CDR1 DFQATT and CDR2 SNEGSKA (reference sequence). In DNA form, the CDR3 reads TGCAGTTCTAGTAGCGCGGAGCCGAGGATGGGGCAGTTCTTC. This codes for CSSSSAEPRMGQFF.

The chain uses TRBV2 and TRBJ2-2, with 8 bases lining up with TRBD1. This CDR3 has 14 residues. The germline V gene encodes CDR1 SNHLY and CDR2 FYNNEI. V was pared by 5 bases and J by 7 bases, with 6 bases of the junction left unmatched. The CDR3 sequence is CASSLDRVGGELFF. CDR3 in DNA: TGTGCCAGCAGTCTGGACAGGGTGGGCGGGGAGCTGTTTTTT. Together with reference TRBV2 and TRBJ2-2, the CDR3 gives the full variable domain: EPEVTQTPSHQVTQMGQEVILRCVPISNHLYFYWYRQILGQKVEFLVSFYNNEISEKSEIFDDQFSVERPDGSNFTLKIRSTKLEDSAMYFCASSLDRVGGELFFGEGSRLTVL.

The gene calls are TRBV28 and TRBJ2-3, with D perhaps TRBD1 (6 bases). Germline values: CDR1 MDHEN, CDR2 SYDVKM. The CDR3 spans 17 residues. The ends were cut back, 4 bases at V and 1 base at J, with 18 bases in the middle. CDR3: CASSWGNRVRGTDTQYF. As DNA, the CDR3 is TGTGCCAGCAGTTGGGGTAACAGGGTTCGGGGCACAGATACGCAGTATTTT.

This sequence joins TRBV3-1 (or the pseudogene TRBV3-2) and TRBJ1-6; a possible D gene is TRBD1 (6 bases). The V end lost 5 bases, the J end lost 2 bases, and 10 bases lay between the germline ends. The CDR3 spans 15 residues. Germline V gene sequence: CDR1 LGHDT, CDR2 YNNKEL (reference sequence). Written as DNA, the CDR3 is TGTGCCAGCAGCGTGGACAGAGCCTATAATTCACCCCTCCACTTT. This translates into CASSVDRAYNSPLHF.

The chain links TRBV7-9 to TRBJ1-4, with 10 positions matching TRBD1. V shed 5 bases, J shed 7 bases, and the junction held 7 bases outside the gene matches. From germline, CDR1 is SEHNR and CDR2 FQNEAQ (reference sequence). This CDR3 contains 15 residues. CDR3 sequence reads: CASSSWTGGAEKLFF. The CDR3 nucleotides are TGTGCCAGCAGCAGTTGGACAGGGGGAGCTGAAAAACTGTTTTTT.

The chain uses TRBV6-5 and TRBJ1-6; TRBD1 matches 9 bases. The CDR3 loop spans 15 amino acids. The V gene's germline CDR1 is MNHEY and CDR2 SVGAGI. With V trimmed by 6 bases and J by 10 bases, 10 bases remained unmatched. CDR3 bases: TGTGCCAGCAGCCTACAGGGGGCGGAGAAATCACCCCTCCACTTT. This encodes CASSLQGAEKSPLHF.

The J gene is TRBJ2-7, the V gene TRBV7-8; D is undetermined. Germline lookup yields CDR1 SGHVS and CDR2 FQNEAQ. The CDR3 has 13 amino acids. The V gene lost 2 bases and the J gene lost 5 bases, with 10 bases spanning the gap. CDR3 sequence (DNA): TGTGCCAGCAGCTTAAAATATGAGGACGAGCAGTACTTC. Residues: CASSLKYEDEQYF.

The rearrangement uses TRBV7-8 and TRBJ2-3, with 7 bases matching TRBD2. Trimming removed 4 bases from V and 0 bases from J; junction bases left unmatched: 4. CDR1 and CDR2 (germline): SGHVS, FQNEAQ. The CDR3 has 15 residues. The CDR3 protein is CASSSEGLSTDTQYF. The CDR3, as DNA: TGTGCCAGCAGCTCCGAGGGACTAAGCACAGATACGCAGTATTTT.

V usage is TRBV18 and J usage is TRBJ2-7; 9 positions agree with TRBD1. The V and J ends lost 1 base and 5 bases, in that order; junction bases with no gene match: 12. The CDR3 is 17 residues long. Looked up from germline, CDR1 is KGHSH and CDR2 is LQKENI. The CDR3 DNA is TGTGCCAGCTCACCACTCCTTTATGGGACAGGGCAAAACGAGCAGTACTTC. Translating it yields CASSPLLYGTGQNEQYF.

V usage is TRBV10-3 and J usage is TRBJ2-1; a weak D match, TRBD2 (6 bases). V was trimmed by 4 bases and J by 3 bases, leaving 10 bases between them. The CDR3 is made up of 14 amino acids. Per germline, CDR1 ENHRY and CDR2 SYGVKD. CDR3 protein: CAISVMGGYNEQFF. The CDR3 bases are TGTGCCATCAGTGTGATGGGAGGCTACAATGAGCAGTTCTTC.

This chain joins TRBV7-9 and TRBJ2-5; 11 positions agree with TRBD2. V gave up 5 bases and J gave up 0 bases; unmatched junction bases: 11. CDR1 is SEHNR, CDR2 FQNEAQ, per germline (reference sequence). The CDR3 sequence is 18 residues long. The CDR3 here is CASSQTGRLAGHQETQYF. The DNA for the CDR3 is TGTGCCAGCAGCCAAACCGGACGACTAGCGGGGCACCAAGAGACCCAGTACTTC.

This clone was observed once. The chain has TRBV29-1 and TRBJ2-1; 14 nucleotides line up with TRBD2. With V trimmed by 6 bases and J by 7 bases, 5 bases remained unmatched. The CDR3 has 14 amino acids. Germline V CDR1 and CDR2: SQVTM, ANQGSEA. The CDR3 loop is CSVQGLAGENEQFF. The CDR3 nucleotides are TGCAGCGTCCAGGGACTAGCGGGAGAGAATGAGCAGTTCTTC.

The CDR3 nucleotides read TGTGCCAGCAGTGGAATTACAGGGACTTTCTTT. It is translated as CASSGITGTFF. This chain connects TRBV27 to TRBJ1-1; perhaps TRBD1 as D (6 bases). V dropped 5 bases and J dropped 12 bases, with 13 bases sitting between them. This CDR3 has 11 amino acids. Per germline, CDR1 MNHEY and CDR2 SMNVEV (reference sequence).

This chain links TRBV29-1 with TRBJ1-1, with D unresolved. V was shortened by 2 bases and J by 2 bases, with 12 bases between the two germline ends. This CDR3 comprises 14 residues. Germline-derived CDR1 and CDR2 are SQVTM and ANQGSEA. CDR3 sequence (DNA): TGCAGCGTTGAAAAAGCATCGCATAACACTGAAGCTTTCTTT. Protein product: CSVEKASHNTEAFF.

The J gene is TRBJ1-2, the V gene TRBV12-5, with a weak D call TRBD1 (6 bases). The CDR3 totals 16 residues. The V gene's germline CDR1 is LGHNT and CDR2 FRNRAP. The germline V and J ends were trimmed by 3 bases and 5 bases, with 19 bases remaining between them. The CDR3 spells CASGLSRSAGVYGYTF. The CDR3 coding sequence is TGTGCTAGTGGTTTAAGCCGTTCGGCAGGGGTATATGGCTACACCTTC.

This sequence joins TRBV19 and TRBJ1-3; D unresolved. Germline V gene lookup returns CDR1 LNHDA and CDR2 SQIVND (reference sequence). V lost 4 bases and J 0 bases, leaving 7 bases between the germline ends. The CDR3 sequence is 14 residues long. The CDR3 DNA is TGTGCCAGTAGTAGGGCTATCTCTGGAAACACCATATATTTT. Translating gives CASSRAISGNTIYF.